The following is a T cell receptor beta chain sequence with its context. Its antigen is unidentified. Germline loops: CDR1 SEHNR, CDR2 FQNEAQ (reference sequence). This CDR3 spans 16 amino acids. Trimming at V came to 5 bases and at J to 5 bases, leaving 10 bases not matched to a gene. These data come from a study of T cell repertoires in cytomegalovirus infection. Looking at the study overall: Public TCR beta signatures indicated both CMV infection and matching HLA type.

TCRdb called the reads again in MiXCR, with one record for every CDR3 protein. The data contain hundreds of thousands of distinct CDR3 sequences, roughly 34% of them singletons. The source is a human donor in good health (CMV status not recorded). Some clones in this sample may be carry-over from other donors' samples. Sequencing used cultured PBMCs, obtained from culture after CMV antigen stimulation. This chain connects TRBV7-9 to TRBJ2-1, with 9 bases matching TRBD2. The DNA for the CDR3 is TGTGCCAGCAGCCCTTCAGGGCTAGCGGGGAACAATGAGCAGTTCTTC. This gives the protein CASSPSGLAGNNEQFF.